The clone carrying this T cell receptor (beta chain) was detected ten times or more. Researchers amplified the TCR beta CDR3 regions from RNA transcripts. Researchers ran a first-round RT-PCR on the TCR CDR3 using the HTBI primer set. In TCRdb, the multiplex PCR reads were re-called with MiXCR into one record per CDR3 protein. This table has more than 650,000 distinct CDR3 sequences, 14% appearing once. This sample stems from a study of T cells in Graves' hyperthyroidism and ophthalmopathy. Across 18 months, stable Graves' hyperthyroidism was marked by no progression to ophthalmopathy. Patients aged 18 to 65 had newly diagnosed hyperthyroidism lasting under 2 months. Patients showing uncontrolled infection, other autoimmune disease, pregnancy or lactation were ineligible. The CDR3 spans 15 residues. V dropped 0 bases and J dropped 7 bases, with 12 bases sitting between them. Germline assignment: CDR1 KGHSH and CDR2 LQKENI.

The specimen was blood. The V call is TRBV18, the J call TRBJ1-4; the D gene is possibly TRBD1 (5 bases). The receptor was isolated from a woman under 30 with Graves' hyperthyroidism. The chain's CDR3 is CASSPPGERAEKLFF. CDR3 nucleotides: TGTGCCAGCTCACCACCGGGGGAGCGGGCTGAAAAACTGTTTTTT.